These T cell receptor beta chains were read from a single sample in a study of cytomegalovirus exposure and HLA in healthy donors. Assay used: immunoSEQ multiplex PCR; TCRdb lists only in-frame clones, some missing. The table shows about 130,000 clones, with about 8.5% occurring only once. Material: PBMCs. Receptors were obtained from a man aged 35-49 years in good health and CMV-seronegative. CDR3s include the opening cysteine and the closing phenylalanine or tryptophan.

v_gene: TRBV6-6
len: 13
CDR3aa: CASSSSEVYEQFF

v_gene: TRBV10-2
len: 14
CDR3aa: CASSESSGADTQYF

v_gene: TRBV28
len: 16
CDR3aa: CASSLRGVSGANVLTF

v_gene: TRBV10-3
len: 14
CDR3aa: CASAAGARDSPLHF

v_gene: TRBV10-3
len: 19
CDR3aa: CAISSGLAGKSGGTDTQYF

v_gene: TRBV7-9
len: 15
CDR3aa: CASSFQAGGNNEQFF

v_gene: TRBV4-1
len: 16
CDR3aa: CASSQDLGRGLNEQYF

v_gene: TRBV5-4
len: 15
CDR3aa: CASSLMTGLANEQFF

v_gene: TRBV7-9
len: 14
CDR3aa: CASSPILAGETQYF

v_gene: TRBV7-6
len: 15
CDR3aa: CASSLRDRVGETQYF

v_gene: TRBV6-6
len: 13
CDR3aa: CASSPQGRGEAFF

v_gene: TRBV5-4
len: 14
CDR3aa: CASSIDRGSDTQYF

v_gene: TRBV4-2
len: 14
CDR3aa: CASSQPDGNSPLHF

v_gene: TRBV5-1
len: 16
CDR3aa: CASSSIAGGLKETQYF

v_gene: TRBV20-1
len: 9
CDR3aa: CSQGNEQFF

v_gene: TRBV15
len: 15
CDR3aa: CATSRDKGAQSQAFF

v_gene: TRBV9
len: 14
CDR3aa: CASGQGLKGHEQFF

v_gene: TRBV7-9
len: 16
CDR3aa: CASSLAPGGAQDTQYF

v_gene: TRBV11-2
len: 14
CDR3aa: CASSLEAGSYEQYF

v_gene: TRBV10-3
len: 13
CDR3aa: CAITLTRTDTQYF

v_gene: TRBV5-1
len: 15
CDR3aa: CESSIRRQTNTEAFF

v_gene: TRBV29-1
len: 13
CDR3aa: CSVSGRLNYGYTF

v_gene: TRBV2
len: 14
CDR3aa: CASKSGSGANVLTF

v_gene: TRBV9
len: 13
CDR3aa: CASSGDTSYEQYF

v_gene: TRBV11-2
len: 13
CDR3aa: CASSPQGTDTQYF

v_gene: TRBV10-3
len: 17
CDR3aa: CAISEPLTGLTGDCYTF